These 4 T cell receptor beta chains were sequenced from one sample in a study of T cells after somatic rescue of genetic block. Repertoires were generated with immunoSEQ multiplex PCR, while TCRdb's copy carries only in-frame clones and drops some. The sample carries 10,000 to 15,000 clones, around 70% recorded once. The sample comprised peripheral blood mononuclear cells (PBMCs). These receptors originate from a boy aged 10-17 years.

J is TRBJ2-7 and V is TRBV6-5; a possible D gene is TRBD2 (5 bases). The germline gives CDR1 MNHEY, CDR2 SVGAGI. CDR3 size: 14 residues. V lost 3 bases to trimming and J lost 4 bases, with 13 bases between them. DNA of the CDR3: TGTGCCAGCAGTTATGAAGAGGGTTCTTACGAGCAGTACTTC. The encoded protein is CASSYEEGSYEQYF.

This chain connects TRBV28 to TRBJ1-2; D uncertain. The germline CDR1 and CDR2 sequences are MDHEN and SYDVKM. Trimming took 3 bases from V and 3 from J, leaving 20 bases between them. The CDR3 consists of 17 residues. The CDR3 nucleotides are TGTGCCAGCAGTTTCCCTGGGTCTCAGGCAGCCTACTATGGCTACACCTTC. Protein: CASSFPGSQAAYYGYTF.

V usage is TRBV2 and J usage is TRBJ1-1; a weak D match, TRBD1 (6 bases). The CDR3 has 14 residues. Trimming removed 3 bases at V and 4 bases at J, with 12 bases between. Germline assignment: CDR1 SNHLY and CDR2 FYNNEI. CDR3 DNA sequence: TGTGCCAGCAGTGAGACAGGTATTGCCACTGAAGCTTTCTTT. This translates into CASSETGIATEAFF.

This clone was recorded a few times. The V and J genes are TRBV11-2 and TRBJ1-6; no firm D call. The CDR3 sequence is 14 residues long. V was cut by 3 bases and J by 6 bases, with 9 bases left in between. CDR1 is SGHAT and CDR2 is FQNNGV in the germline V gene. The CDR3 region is CASSFTPSNSPLHF. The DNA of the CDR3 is TGTGCCAGCAGCTTTACTCCCTCTAATTCACCCCTCCACTTT.